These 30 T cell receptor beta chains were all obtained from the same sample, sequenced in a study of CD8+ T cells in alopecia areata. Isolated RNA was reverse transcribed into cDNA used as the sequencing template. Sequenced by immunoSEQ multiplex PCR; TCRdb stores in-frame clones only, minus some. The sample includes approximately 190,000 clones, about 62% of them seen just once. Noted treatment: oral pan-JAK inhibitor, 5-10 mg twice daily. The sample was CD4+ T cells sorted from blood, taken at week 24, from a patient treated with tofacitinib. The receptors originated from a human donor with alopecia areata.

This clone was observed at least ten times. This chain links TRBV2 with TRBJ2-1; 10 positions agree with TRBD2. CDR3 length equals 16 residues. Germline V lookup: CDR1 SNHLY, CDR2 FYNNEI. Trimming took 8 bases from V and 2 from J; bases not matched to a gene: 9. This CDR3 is CASDSPSGSTYNEQFF. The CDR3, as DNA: TGTGCCAGCGATTCTCCTAGCGGGAGTACCTACAATGAGCAGTTCTTC.

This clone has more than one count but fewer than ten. CDR3 nucleotides: TGCGCCAGCAGTCATCAGTATGAGGGCGCCTCCTACGAGCAGTACTTC. It encodes CASSHQYEGASYEQYF. The chain employs TRBV23-1 and TRBJ2-7, with D perhaps matching TRBD2 (5 bases). TRBV23-1 is noted as an ORF with a role that remains uncertain. Trimming shortened V by 3 bases and J by 0 bases, and 15 bases separated the two germline ends. This CDR3 spans 16 amino acids.

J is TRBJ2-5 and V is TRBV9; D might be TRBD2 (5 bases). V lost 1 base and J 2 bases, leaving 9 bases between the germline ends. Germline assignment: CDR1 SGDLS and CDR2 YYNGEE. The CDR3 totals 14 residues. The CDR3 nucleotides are TGTGCCAGCAGCGTAATGCCGGGACAAGAGACCCAGTACTTC. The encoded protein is CASSVMPGQETQYF.

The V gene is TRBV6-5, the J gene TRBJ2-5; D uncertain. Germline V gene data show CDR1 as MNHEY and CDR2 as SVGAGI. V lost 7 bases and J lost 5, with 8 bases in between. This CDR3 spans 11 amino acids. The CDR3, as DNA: TGTGCCAGCAAAAAAGGGGAGACCCAGTACTTC. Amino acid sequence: CASKKGETQYF.

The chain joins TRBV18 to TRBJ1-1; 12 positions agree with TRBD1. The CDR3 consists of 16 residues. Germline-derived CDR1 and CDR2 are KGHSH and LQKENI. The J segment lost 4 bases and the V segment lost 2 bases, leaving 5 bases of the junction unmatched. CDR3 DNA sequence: TGTGCCAGCTCACCAGGGACAGGGGGCCGGGGCACTGAAGCTTTCTTT. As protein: CASSPGTGGRGTEAFF. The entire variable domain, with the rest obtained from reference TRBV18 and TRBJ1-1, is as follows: NAGVMQNPRHLVRRRGQEARLRCSPMKGHSHVYWYRQLPEEGLKFMVYLQKENIIDESGMPKERFSAEFPKEGPSILRIQQVVRGDSAAYFCASSPGTGGRGTEAFFGQGTRLTVV.

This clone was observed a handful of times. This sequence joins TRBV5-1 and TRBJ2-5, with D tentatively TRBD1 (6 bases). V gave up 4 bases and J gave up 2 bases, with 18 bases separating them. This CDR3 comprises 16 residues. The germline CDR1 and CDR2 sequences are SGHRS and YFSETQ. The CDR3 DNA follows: TGCGCCAGCAGCCCAGGTCCCGGGACACGACAAGAGACCCAGTACTTC. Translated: CASSPGPGTRQETQYF.

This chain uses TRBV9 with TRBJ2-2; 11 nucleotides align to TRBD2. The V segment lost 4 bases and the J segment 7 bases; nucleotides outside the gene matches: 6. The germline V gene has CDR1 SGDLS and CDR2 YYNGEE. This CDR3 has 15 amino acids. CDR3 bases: TGTGCCAGCAGCCCCCCAGGACTAGCGGGCGGGGAGCTGTTTTTT. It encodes CASSPPGLAGGELFF. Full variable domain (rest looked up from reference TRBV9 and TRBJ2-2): DSGVTQTPKHLITATGQRVTLRCSPRSGDLSVYWYQQSLDQGLQFLIQYYNGEERAKGNILERFSAQQFPDLHSELNLSSLELGDSALYFCASSPPGLAGGELFFGEGSRLTVL.

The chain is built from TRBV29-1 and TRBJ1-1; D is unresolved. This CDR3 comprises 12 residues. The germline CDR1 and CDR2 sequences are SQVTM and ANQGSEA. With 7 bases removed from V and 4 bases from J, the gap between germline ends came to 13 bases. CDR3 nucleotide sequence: TGCAGCGGTGTTTGGGGAGGCACTGAAGCTTTCTTT. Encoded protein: CSGVWGGTEAFF.

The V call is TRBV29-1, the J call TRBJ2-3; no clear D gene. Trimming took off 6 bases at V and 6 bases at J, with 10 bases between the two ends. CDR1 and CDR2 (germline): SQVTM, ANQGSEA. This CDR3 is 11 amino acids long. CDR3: CSVTNQDTQYF. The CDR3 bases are TGCAGCGTCACCAACCAGGATACGCAGTATTTT.

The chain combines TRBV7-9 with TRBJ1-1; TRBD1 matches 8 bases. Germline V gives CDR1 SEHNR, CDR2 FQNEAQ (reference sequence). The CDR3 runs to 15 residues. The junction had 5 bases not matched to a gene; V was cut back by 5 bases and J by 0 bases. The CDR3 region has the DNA TGTGCCAGCAGCCCCCCGGACAGGGTGAACACTGAAGCTTTCTTT. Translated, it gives CASSPPDRVNTEAFF.

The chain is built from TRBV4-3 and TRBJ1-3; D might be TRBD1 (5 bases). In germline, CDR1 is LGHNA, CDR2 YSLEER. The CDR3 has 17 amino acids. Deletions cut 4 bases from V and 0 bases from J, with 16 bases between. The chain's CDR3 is CASSPGAQTASGNTIYF. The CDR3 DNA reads TGCGCCAGCAGCCCTGGGGCACAGACCGCCTCTGGAAACACCATATATTTT.

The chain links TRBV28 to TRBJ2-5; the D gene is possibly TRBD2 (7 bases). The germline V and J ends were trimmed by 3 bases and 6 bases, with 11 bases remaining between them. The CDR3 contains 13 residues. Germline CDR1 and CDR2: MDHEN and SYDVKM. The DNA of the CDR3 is TGTGCCAGCAGTTTGGGGGGGCACAAGACCCAGTACTTC. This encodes CASSLGGHKTQYF.

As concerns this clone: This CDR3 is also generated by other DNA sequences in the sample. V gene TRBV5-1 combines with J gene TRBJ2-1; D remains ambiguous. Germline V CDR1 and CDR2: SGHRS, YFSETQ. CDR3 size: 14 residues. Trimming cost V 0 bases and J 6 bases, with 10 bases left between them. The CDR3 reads CASSLGQSLNEQFF. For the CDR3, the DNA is TGCGCCAGCAGCTTGGGACAAAGCCTCAATGAGCAGTTCTTC. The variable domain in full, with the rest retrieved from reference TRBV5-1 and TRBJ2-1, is KAGVTQTPRYLIKTRGQQVTLSCSPISGHRSVSWYQQTPGQGLQFLFEYFSETQRNKGNFPGRFSGRQFSNSRSEMNVSTLELGDSALYLCASSLGQSLNEQFFGPGTRLTVL.

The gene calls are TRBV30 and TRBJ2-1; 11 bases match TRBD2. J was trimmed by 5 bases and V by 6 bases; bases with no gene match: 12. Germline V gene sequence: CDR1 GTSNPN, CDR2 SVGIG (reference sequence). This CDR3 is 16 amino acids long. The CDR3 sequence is CACRLAGGKGHNEQFF. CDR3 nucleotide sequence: TGTGCCTGTAGGCTAGCGGGAGGTAAAGGCCACAATGAGCAGTTCTTC.

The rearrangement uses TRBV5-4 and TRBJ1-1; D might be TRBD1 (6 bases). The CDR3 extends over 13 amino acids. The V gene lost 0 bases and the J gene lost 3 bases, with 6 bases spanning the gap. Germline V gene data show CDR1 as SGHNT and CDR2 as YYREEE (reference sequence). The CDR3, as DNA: TGTGCCAGCAGCTTGGACAGGGACACTGAAGCTTTCTTT. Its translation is CASSLDRDTEAFF. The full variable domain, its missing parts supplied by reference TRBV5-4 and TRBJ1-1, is ETGVTQSPTHLIKTRGQQVTLRCSSQSGHNTVSWYQQALGQGPQFIFQYYREEENGRGNFPPRFSGLQFPNYSSELNVNALELDDSALYLCASSLDRDTEAFFGQGTRLTVV.

For the CDR3, the DNA is TGTGCCAGCAGCCTTACAGGGTACGAGCAGTACTTC. Protein: CASSLTGYEQYF. The chain has TRBV27 and TRBJ2-5; D is perhaps TRBD1 (6 bases). The J call may be incorrect, as the DNA end agrees better with TRBJ2-7. The CDR3 consists of 12 residues. Germline values: CDR1 MNHEY, CDR2 SMNVEV (reference sequence).

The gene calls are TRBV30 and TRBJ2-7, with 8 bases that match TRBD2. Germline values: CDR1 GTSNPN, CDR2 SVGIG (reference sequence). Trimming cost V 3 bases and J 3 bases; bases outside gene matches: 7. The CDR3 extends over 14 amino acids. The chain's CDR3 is CAWRPSGSGYEQYF. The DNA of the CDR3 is TGTGCCTGGAGACCAAGCGGGAGTGGCTACGAGCAGTACTTC.

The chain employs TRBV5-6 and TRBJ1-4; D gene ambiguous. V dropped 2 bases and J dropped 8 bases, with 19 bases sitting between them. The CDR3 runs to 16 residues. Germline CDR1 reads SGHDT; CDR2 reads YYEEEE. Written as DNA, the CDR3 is TGTGCCAGCAGCTTTGGGTATATTACCAGAACGGAAAAACTGTTTTTT. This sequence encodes CASSFGYITRTEKLFF.

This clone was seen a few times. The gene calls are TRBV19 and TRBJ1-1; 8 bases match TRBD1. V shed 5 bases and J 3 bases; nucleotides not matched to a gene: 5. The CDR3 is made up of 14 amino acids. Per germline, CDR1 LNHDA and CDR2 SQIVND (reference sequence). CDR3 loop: CASSVGTGDTEAFF. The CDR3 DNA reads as TGTGCCAGTAGTGTTGGGACAGGAGACACTGAAGCTTTCTTT.

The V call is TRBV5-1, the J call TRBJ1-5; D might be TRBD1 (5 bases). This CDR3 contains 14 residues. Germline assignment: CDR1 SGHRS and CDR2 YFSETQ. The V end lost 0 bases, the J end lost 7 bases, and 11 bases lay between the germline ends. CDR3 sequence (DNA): TGCGCCAGCAGCTTGGCGGGGGTCGACCAGCCCCAGCATTTT. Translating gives CASSLAGVDQPQHF.

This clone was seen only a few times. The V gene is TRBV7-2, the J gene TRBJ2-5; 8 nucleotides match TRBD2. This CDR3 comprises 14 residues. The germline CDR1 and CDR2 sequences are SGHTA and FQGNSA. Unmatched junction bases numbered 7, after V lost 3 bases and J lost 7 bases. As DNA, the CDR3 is TGTGCCAGCAGCTTCTACGGGGGGGAAGGGACCCAGTACTTC. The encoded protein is CASSFYGGEGTQYF.

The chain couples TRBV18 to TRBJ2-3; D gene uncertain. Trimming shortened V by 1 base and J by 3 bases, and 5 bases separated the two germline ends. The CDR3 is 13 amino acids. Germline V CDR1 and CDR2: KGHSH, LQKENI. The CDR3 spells CASSPLSTDTQYF. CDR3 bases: TGTGCCAGCTCACCACTGAGTACAGATACGCAGTATTTT.

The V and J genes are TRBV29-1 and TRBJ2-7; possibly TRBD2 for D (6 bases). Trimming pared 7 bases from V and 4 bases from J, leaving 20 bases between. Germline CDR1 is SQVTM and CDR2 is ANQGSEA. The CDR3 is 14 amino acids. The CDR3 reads CSGGGCGTPYEQYF. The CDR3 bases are TGCAGCGGCGGAGGTTGCGGGACTCCGTACGAGCAGTACTTC.

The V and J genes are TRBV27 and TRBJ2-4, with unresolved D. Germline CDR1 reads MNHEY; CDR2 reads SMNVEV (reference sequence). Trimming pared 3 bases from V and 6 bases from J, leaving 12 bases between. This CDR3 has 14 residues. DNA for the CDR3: TGTGCCAGCAGTTTTTCCGGACGTGGAAACATTCAGTACTTC. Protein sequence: CASSFSGRGNIQYF.

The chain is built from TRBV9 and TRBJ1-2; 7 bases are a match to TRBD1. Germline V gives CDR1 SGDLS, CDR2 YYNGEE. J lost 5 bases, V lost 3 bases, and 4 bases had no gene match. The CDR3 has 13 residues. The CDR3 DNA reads TGTGCCAGCAGCGAGGGACAGCAGTATGGCTACACCTTC. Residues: CASSEGQQYGYTF.

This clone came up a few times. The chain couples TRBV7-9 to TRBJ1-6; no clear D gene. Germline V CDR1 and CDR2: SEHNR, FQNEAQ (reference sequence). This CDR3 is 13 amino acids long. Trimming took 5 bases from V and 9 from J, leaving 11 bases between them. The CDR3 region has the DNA TGTGCCAGCAGCGCCCCGCGGGGTTCACCCCTCCACTTT. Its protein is CASSAPRGSPLHF.

CDR3 sequence: CPRTLTDTQYF. CDR3 DNA sequence: TGTCCCCGGACCCTCACAGATACGCAGTATTTT. J is TRBJ2-3 and V is TRBV28; the D is unclear. Germline CDR1 and CDR2: MDHEN and SYDVKM. The CDR3 is 11 amino acids.

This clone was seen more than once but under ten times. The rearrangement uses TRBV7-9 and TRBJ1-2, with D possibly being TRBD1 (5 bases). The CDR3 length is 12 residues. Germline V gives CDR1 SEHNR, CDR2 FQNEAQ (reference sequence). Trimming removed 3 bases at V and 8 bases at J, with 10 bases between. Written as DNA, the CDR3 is TGTGCCAGCAGCTTTGACAGTAGCGGCTACACCTTC. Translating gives CASSFDSSGYTF.

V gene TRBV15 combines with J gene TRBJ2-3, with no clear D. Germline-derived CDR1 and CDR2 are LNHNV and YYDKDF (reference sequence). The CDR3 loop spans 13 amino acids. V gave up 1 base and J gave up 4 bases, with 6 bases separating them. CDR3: CATSRVNADTQYF. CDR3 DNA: TGTGCCACCAGCAGAGTAAACGCAGATACGCAGTATTTT.

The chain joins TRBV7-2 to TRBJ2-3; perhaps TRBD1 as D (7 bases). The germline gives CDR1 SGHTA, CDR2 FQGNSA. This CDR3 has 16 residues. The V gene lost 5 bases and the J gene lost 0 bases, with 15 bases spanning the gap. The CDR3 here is CASSLGGGTSTDTQYF. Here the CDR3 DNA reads TGTGCCAGCAGCCTAGGGGGCGGGACTAGCACAGATACGCAGTATTTT.